These 25 T cell receptor beta chains were sequenced from one sample in a study of control samples from healthy donors and cancer patients. Clones were sequenced by immunoSEQ multiplex PCR, and TCRdb holds only the in-frame ones, with some missing. The sample has under 15,000 clones, approximately 87% seen once. Sequenced: formalin-fixed, paraffin-embedded tissue. The receptors shown here come from a male donor with melanoma.

V is TRBV4-3 and J is TRBJ2-6; D remains unclear. CDR1 LGHNA and CDR2 YSLEER come from the germline V gene. The CDR3 loop spans 18 amino acids. The germline V and J ends were trimmed by 0 bases and 0 bases, with 12 bases remaining between them. As DNA, the CDR3 is TGCGCCAGCAGCCAAGAGACCCCTCAGCCCTCTGGGGCCAACGTCCTGACTTTC. It is translated as CASSQETPQPSGANVLTF.

The chain couples TRBV7-9 to TRBJ2-1; 11 nucleotides line up with TRBD2. Germline V gives CDR1 SEHNR, CDR2 FQNEAQ (reference sequence). This CDR3 is 16 amino acids long. The J segment lost 3 bases and the V segment lost 4 bases, leaving 5 bases of the junction unmatched. The CDR3 coding sequence is TGTGCCAGCAGCTCCCTGACTAGCGGGAACTACAATGAGCAGTTCTTC. This encodes CASSSLTSGNYNEQFF.

The rearrangement links TRBV7-8 to TRBJ2-3, with D uncertain. Trimming left V 3 bases short and J 5 bases short, with 12 bases between. The CDR3 loop spans 14 amino acids. From germline, CDR1 is SGHVS and CDR2 FQNEAQ. The CDR3 protein is CASSFRARVDTQYF. The CDR3 DNA reads TGTGCCAGCAGCTTCCGGGCCCGTGTAGATACGCAGTATTTT.

The chain couples TRBV7-2 to TRBJ1-3; D is perhaps TRBD1 (5 bases). Germline CDR1 and CDR2: SGHTA and FQGNSA. The CDR3 sequence is 14 residues long. Trimming left V 5 bases short and J 6 bases short, with 14 bases between. CDR3 protein: CASSQAREVNTIYF. CDR3 coding DNA: TGTGCCAGCAGCCAAGCCAGGGAGGTAAACACCATATATTTT.

The chain carries TRBV2 and TRBJ2-1; 13 positions agree with TRBD2. The CDR3 covers 13 residues. Trimming took 8 bases from V and 10 from J; bases not matched to a gene: 5. The germline CDR1 and CDR2 sequences are SNHLY and FYNNEI. CDR3 protein: CASLGLAGDEQFF. CDR3 nucleotide sequence: TGTGCCAGCCTAGGACTAGCGGGAGACGAGCAGTTCTTC.

V is TRBV27 and J is TRBJ2-7; 9 nucleotides agree with TRBD1. Germline-derived CDR1 and CDR2 are MNHEY and SMNVEV (reference sequence). The trim removed 2 bases at V and 5 bases at J, leaving 10 bases unmatched. The CDR3 consists of 16 residues. The CDR3 sequence: CASSLDFGTGTHEQYF. CDR3 nucleotide sequence: TGTGCCAGCAGTTTAGACTTCGGGACAGGGACCCACGAGCAGTACTTC.

This clone was detected only a few times. The chain recombines TRBV21-1 with TRBJ2-7; TRBD2 reflects the table's D call only, with no check against the DNA. TRBV21-1 is a known pseudogene. The CDR3 runs 14 residues. The CDR3 DNA reads TGTGCCAGCAGCAAAAGGGAGAGCTCCTACGAGCAGTACGTC. Protein sequence: CASSKRESSYEQYV.

The rearrangement uses TRBV9 and TRBJ1-1; 8 bases align to TRBD1. V lost 0 bases to trimming and J lost 4 bases; unmatched junction nucleotides: 5. This CDR3 contains 15 residues. Germline CDR1 SGDLS, CDR2 YYNGEE. In nucleotides, the CDR3 is TGTGCCAGCAGCGTAGGGGCAGGGGGCGTCACTGAAGCTTTCTTT. It is translated as CASSVGAGGVTEAFF.

J is TRBJ1-2 and V is TRBV6-1; 8 positions agree with TRBD1. Germline CDR1 reads MNHNS; CDR2 reads SASEGT. This CDR3 spans 15 amino acids. Trimming removed 3 bases from V and 4 bases from J; junction bases left unmatched: 7. The CDR3 loop is CASSDPGQVAYGYTF. The CDR3 nucleotides are TGTGCCAGCAGTGACCCGGGACAGGTGGCCTATGGCTACACCTTC.

This chain connects TRBV12-3 or TRBV12-4 to TRBJ2-7; D is possibly TRBD1 or TRBD2 (5 bases each). CDR3 length: 13 residues. V was pared by 7 bases and J by 4 bases, with 14 bases between. For the CDR3, the DNA is TGTGCCAGCACTCGGGACCTCTTTTACGAGCAGTACTTC. It encodes CASTRDLFYEQYF.

This chain uses TRBV27 with TRBJ2-5; D possibly corresponds to TRBD2 (6 bases). Germline V gene lookup returns CDR1 MNHEY and CDR2 SMNVEV (reference sequence). This CDR3 contains 14 residues. Trimming pared 4 bases from V and 1 base from J, leaving 10 bases between. The CDR3: CASSSGLLQETQYF. As DNA, the CDR3 is TGTGCCAGCAGTTCGGGACTCCTCCAAGAGACCCAGTACTTC.

This clone was observed a single time. This chain uses TRBV4-3 with TRBJ1-4; 7 bases agree with TRBD1. Germline V gene sequence: CDR1 LGHNA, CDR2 YSLEER. V shed 1 base and J 4 bases; nucleotides not matched to a gene: 0. This CDR3 region has 14 residues. In DNA, the CDR3 is TGCGCCAGCAGCCAAGGGGACAGTAATGAAAAACTGTTTTTT. Protein product: CASSQGDSNEKLFF.

This sequence joins TRBV30 and TRBJ1-1; a weak D match, TRBD1 (5 bases). V lost 1 base and J lost 3, with 9 bases in between. Germline CDR1 is GTSNPN and CDR2 is SVGIG (reference sequence). The CDR3 loop spans 13 amino acids. CDR3 sequence: CAWSDQGDTEAFF. The CDR3 coding sequence is TGTGCCTGGAGTGATCAGGGTGACACTGAAGCTTTCTTT.

This chain connects TRBV7-9 to TRBJ2-1, with 10 bases that match TRBD2. The CDR3 totals 15 residues. Trimming took 4 bases from V and 7 from J; bases not matched to a gene: 7. The germline CDR1 and CDR2 sequences are SEHNR and FQNEAQ (reference sequence). Here the CDR3 DNA reads TGTGCCAGCAGCTCGGGTAGCGGGAGGTCAAATGAGCAGTTCTTC. Translating it yields CASSSGSGRSNEQFF.

The chain uses TRBV12-5 and TRBJ2-1; TRBD1 agrees at 9 bases. V shed 4 bases and J 7 bases; nucleotides not matched to a gene: 14. This CDR3 has 17 residues. Germline V gene data show CDR1 as LGHNT and CDR2 as FRNRAP. CDR3 protein: CASGSGMGQGVGNEQFF. The CDR3, as DNA: TGTGCTAGTGGTTCTGGTATGGGACAGGGAGTTGGGAATGAGCAGTTCTTC. Complete variable domain (other parts from reference TRBV12-5 and TRBJ2-1): DARVTQTPRHKVTEMGQEVTMRCQPILGHNTVFWYRQTMMQGLELLAYFRNRAPLDDSGMPKDRFSAEMPDATLATLKIQPSEPRDSAVYFCASGSGMGQGVGNEQFFGPGTRLTVL.

This sequence joins TRBV25-1 and TRBJ2-3; TRBD2 matches 9 bases. The CDR3 totals 14 residues. V lost 4 bases and J lost 8; bases outside the gene matches: 7. Germline V gives CDR1 MGHDK, CDR2 SYGVNS. CDR3 in DNA: TGTGCCAGCAGTGGGGGACTAGCTGGAGGTACGCAGTATTTT. Amino acid sequence: CASSGGLAGGTQYF.

The genes are TRBV4-1 and TRBJ1-6, with D unresolved. CDR3 length equals 17 residues. Germline CDR1 reads MGHRA; CDR2 reads YSYEKL. V was clipped by 3 bases and J by 0 bases, with 12 bases between them. As DNA, the CDR3 is TGCGCCAGCAGCCACGGCCGACCGGTCTCCTATAATTCACCCCTCCACTTT. The encoded protein is CASSHGRPVSYNSPLHF.

This clone appeared once. The genes are TRBV12-5 and TRBJ2-1; a possible D gene is TRBD2 (6 bases). CDR1 is LGHNT, CDR2 FRNRAP, per germline. Trimming pared 0 bases from V and 6 bases from J, leaving 15 bases between. The CDR3 length is 16 residues. CDR3 coding DNA: TGTGCTAGTGGTTTGGTAGCGGCGGACTACACCAATGAGCAGTTCTTC. Amino acids: CASGLVAADYTNEQFF.

The chain links TRBV6-5 to TRBJ1-4, with D unclear. The germline V gene has CDR1 MNHEY and CDR2 SVGAGI. The V gene lost 8 bases and the J gene lost 4 bases, with 11 bases spanning the gap. There are 13 residues in the CDR3. CDR3 sequence (DNA): TGTGCCAGCGGTCGGCAGAGTAATGAAAAACTGTTTTTT. Translated: CASGRQSNEKLFF.

The chain links TRBV4-3 to TRBJ1-2, with D unclear. The germline CDR1 and CDR2 sequences are LGHNA and YSLEER. Trimming took off 0 bases at V and 8 bases at J, with 13 bases between the two ends. CDR3 length: 14 amino acids. The CDR3 here is CASSQDVRVQGYTF. The CDR3 nucleotides are TGCGCCAGCAGCCAAGATGTACGGGTTCAAGGCTACACCTTC.

J is TRBJ1-1 and V is TRBV28; D unclear. This CDR3 comprises 11 residues. Germline CDR1 MDHEN, CDR2 SYDVKM. The germline V and J ends were trimmed by 6 bases and 2 bases, with 4 bases remaining between them. In DNA, the CDR3 is TGTGCCAGCAGCCCAAACACTGAAGCTTTCTTT. Protein product: CASSPNTEAFF.

V usage is TRBV7-3 and J usage is TRBJ2-3; TRBD2 matches 12 bases. CDR1 and CDR2 (germline): SGHTA, FQGTGA. This CDR3 spans 17 amino acids. Trimming cost V 5 bases and J 0 bases; bases outside gene matches: 6. CDR3 DNA sequence: TGTGCCAGCAGCCTAGCGGGAGGGTTAATGAGCACAGATACGCAGTATTTT. Translated: CASSLAGGLMSTDTQYF.

Only one count was recorded for this clone. This chain connects TRBV2 to TRBJ2-3, with D tentatively TRBD2 (5 bases). The CDR3 extends over 12 amino acids. Germline V CDR1 and CDR2: SNHLY, FYNNEI. V was trimmed by 4 bases and J by 6 bases, leaving 8 bases between them. In DNA form, the CDR3 reads TGTGCCAGCAGTGGACTACGGGATACGCAGTATTTT. Encoded protein: CASSGLRDTQYF.

In this sample, this clone turned up once. This chain uses TRBV19 with TRBJ2-1, with 9 bases matching TRBD2. Germline V gene data show CDR1 as LNHDA and CDR2 as SQIVND (reference sequence). The CDR3 runs 15 residues. With V trimmed by 3 bases and J by 5 bases, 5 bases remained unmatched. DNA of the CDR3: TGTGCCAGTAGTATTTATAGCGGGAGTCACAATGAGCAGTTCTTC. It yields the protein CASSIYSGSHNEQFF.

The chain carries TRBV11-2 and TRBJ2-3; D uncertain. CDR3 length: 14 amino acids. In germline, CDR1 is SGHAT, CDR2 FQNNGV. The V and J ends lost 0 bases and 4 bases respectively, with 8 bases between them. The CDR3 loop reads CASSLDLLADTQYF. The CDR3 bases are TGTGCCAGCAGCTTAGATTTATTAGCAGATACGCAGTATTTT. The whole variable domain, filled in from reference TRBV11-2 and TRBJ2-3, reads EAGVAQSPRYKIIEKRQSVAFWCNPISGHATLYWYQQILGQGPKLLIQFQNNGVVDDSQLPKDRFSAERLKGVDSTLKIQPAKLEDSAVYLCASSLDLLADTQYFGPGTRLTVL.